Presented here are 20 T cell receptor beta chains from one specimen sequenced in a study of CD8 T cells in Susac syndrome. Random hexamers were used to reverse transcribe an amount of about 0.45 to 1 ug RNA. TCRdb re-derived calls from the immunoSEQ multiplex PCR reads in MiXCR, one entry per CDR3 protein. The sample consists of some 150,000 distinct CDR3 sequences, 95% of them appearing once. The sequenced sample was CD8+ T cells from PBMCs. These receptors all stem from a human donor with multiple sclerosis.

The CDR3 is CSVWQGTKVWGYTF. The CDR3 DNA reads as TGCAGCGTGTGGCAGGGAACGAAAGTATGGGGCTACACCTTC. The J gene is TRBJ1-2, the V gene TRBV29-1; D may be TRBD1 (5 bases). This CDR3 contains 14 residues. V gave up 6 bases and J gave up 8 bases, with 22 bases separating them. Germline-derived CDR1 and CDR2 are SQVTM and ANQGSEA.

The V and J genes are TRBV29-1 and TRBJ1-2, with 10 bases fitting TRBD1. After removal of 0 bases from V and 7 bases from J, the junction contained 8 bases not matched to a gene. The CDR3 covers 15 residues. Germline CDR1 and CDR2: SQVTM and ANQGSEA. CDR3 region: CSVEDRDRGVRGYTF. CDR3 DNA sequence: TGCAGCGTTGAAGATCGGGACAGGGGAGTCCGTGGCTACACCTTC.

The rearrangement joins TRBV6-5 to TRBJ2-5; D is unclear. Trimming shortened V by 0 bases and J by 1 base, and 9 bases separated the two germline ends. The CDR3 runs to 15 residues. Germline CDR1 is MNHEY and CDR2 is SVGAGI. DNA for the CDR3: TGTGCCAGCAGTTACTCGATGCGGATCCAAGAGACCCAGTACTTC. This translates into CASSYSMRIQETQYF.

The CDR3, as DNA: TGCAGTGCTTCCGCCCTAGCGGGGCTCCAAAGCACAGATACGCAGTATTTT. This codes for CSASALAGLQSTDTQYF. This chain uses TRBV20-1 with TRBJ2-3, with TRBD2 identical over 9 bases. The CDR3 has 17 amino acids. Germline lookup yields CDR1 DFQATT and CDR2 SNEGSKA (reference sequence). The J segment lost 0 bases and the V segment lost 5 bases, leaving 12 bases of the junction unmatched.

J is TRBJ1-1 and V is TRBV18, with TRBD1 matching over 8 bases. The germline gives CDR1 KGHSH, CDR2 LQKENI. Unmatched junction bases numbered 10, after V lost 3 bases and J lost 4 bases. The CDR3 sequence is 16 residues long. The CDR3 sequence: CASSPGRGRQGTEAFF. The CDR3 region has the DNA TGTGCCAGCTCACCGGGCAGGGGGCGTCAGGGCACTGAAGCTTTCTTT.

The chain links TRBV5-1 to TRBJ2-7, with no clear D. The CDR3 loop spans 13 amino acids. Trimming took 2 bases from V and 0 from J, leaving 6 bases between them. Germline CDR1 SGHRS, CDR2 YFSETQ. CDR3 nucleotides: TGCGCCAGCAGCTTTCCCAACTCCTACGAGCAGTACTTC. This sequence encodes CASSFPNSYEQYF. The full variable domain, in which reference TRBV5-1 and TRBJ2-7 provide the parts outside the CDR3, is KAGVTQTPRYLIKTRGQQVTLSCSPISGHRSVSWYQQTPGQGLQFLFEYFSETQRNKGNFPGRFSGRQFSNSRSEMNVSTLELGDSALYLCASSFPNSYEQYFGPGTRLTVT.

J is TRBJ2-3 and V is TRBV12-3 or TRBV12-4; D gene uncertain. V lost 2 bases to trimming and J lost 4 bases, with 16 bases between them. The CDR3 length is 16 residues. CDR3 region: CASSLIVAVIADTQYF. CDR3 bases: TGTGCCAGCAGTTTAATCGTAGCAGTCATCGCAGATACGCAGTATTTT.

The gene calls are TRBV19 and TRBJ2-7, with D possibly being TRBD1 (6 bases). The CDR3 sequence is 15 residues long. Germline CDR1 reads LNHDA; CDR2 reads SQIVND (reference sequence). Trimming took 5 bases from V and 0 from J, leaving 14 bases between them. The CDR3 region is CASSPGHGSSYEQYF. The CDR3 bases are TGTGCCAGTAGTCCGGGACACGGTAGCTCCTACGAGCAGTACTTC.

The gene calls are TRBV7-2 and TRBJ2-1, with no clear D. Germline V gene lookup returns CDR1 SGHTA and CDR2 FQGNSA. CDR3 length equals 15 residues. V was pared by 3 bases and J by 0 bases, with 9 bases between. The CDR3 region is CASSLELSSYNEQFF. The CDR3 DNA reads as TGTGCCAGCAGCTTGGAACTAAGCTCCTACAATGAGCAGTTCTTC.

The chain uses TRBV2 and TRBJ2-1, with D unresolved. Germline V gene lookup returns CDR1 SNHLY and CDR2 FYNNEI. V lost 5 bases to trimming and J lost 6 bases, with 8 bases between them. The CDR3 has 12 residues. In nucleotides, the CDR3 is TGTGCCAGCAGTTCAGACCTCAATGAGCAGTTCTTC. Its protein product is CASSSDLNEQFF. Full variable domain (missing parts from reference TRBV2 and TRBJ2-1): EPEVTQTPSHQVTQMGQEVILRCVPISNHLYFYWYRQILGQKVEFLVSFYNNEISEKSEIFDDQFSVERPDGSNFTLKIRSTKLEDSAMYFCASSSDLNEQFFGPGTRLTVL.

This chain connects TRBV20-1 to TRBJ2-1; D possibly uses TRBD1 or TRBD2 (5 bases each). Per the germline V gene, CDR1 is DFQATT and CDR2 is SNEGSKA (reference sequence). The CDR3 totals 15 residues. The V end was cut by 0 bases, the J end by 5 bases, with 14 bases between. CDR3 DNA: TGCAGTGCTAGAGATGGTTGGGACGCCGACAATGAGCAGTTCTTC. Protein product: CSARDGWDADNEQFF.

The chain has TRBV6-5 and TRBJ2-5; D is tentatively TRBD1 or TRBD2 (6 bases each). Germline CDR1 MNHEY, CDR2 SVGAGI. Between the trimmed V and J ends, which lost 8 bases and 6 bases, there was a span of 19 bases. This CDR3 is 14 amino acids long. The CDR3 DNA is TGTGCCAGCCGAGGGGGATGGAGGGAAAAGACCCAGTACTTC. Its protein is CASRGGWREKTQYF.

The chain joins TRBV6-6 to TRBJ1-1; weak D call: TRBD1 (5 bases). V lost 2 bases to trimming and J lost 0 bases, with 10 bases between them. CDR1 is MNHNY, CDR2 SVGAGI, per germline (reference sequence). CDR3 length equals 15 residues. CDR3 region: CASSYIDSLNTEAFF. Written as DNA, the CDR3 is TGTGCCAGCAGTTACATTGACAGCTTGAACACTGAAGCTTTCTTT.

The chain combines TRBV7-2 with TRBJ2-3; 7 bases line up with TRBD2. The germline gives CDR1 SGHTA, CDR2 FQGNSA. V was clipped by 1 base and J by 2 bases; unmatched bases: 6. The CDR3 runs 16 residues. The CDR3, as DNA: TGTGCCAGCAGCTTAGTTGCCGGGGGGTACACAGATACGCAGTATTTT. Translation: CASSLVAGGYTDTQYF.

This chain connects TRBV12-3 or TRBV12-4 to TRBJ2-5; 8 bases are a match to TRBD1. V dropped 6 bases and J dropped 5; count of bases not matched to a gene: 11. The CDR3 runs 15 residues. CDR3 protein: CASRSALGQVETQYF. In DNA form, the CDR3 reads TGTGCCAGCAGGAGCGCACTGGGACAGGTTGAGACCCAGTACTTC.

The J gene is TRBJ2-7, the V gene TRBV7-9, with 8 bases matching TRBD2. V shed 0 bases and J 5 bases; nucleotides not matched to a gene: 9. The CDR3 has 16 residues. Germline V gives CDR1 SEHNR, CDR2 FQNEAQ (reference sequence). The CDR3 coding sequence is TGTGCCAGCAGCTTAGCGCTTGGAGGACTAGCTGACGAGCAGTACGTC. It is translated as CASSLALGGLADEQYV.

V gene TRBV5-6 combines with J gene TRBJ2-1; D is perhaps TRBD2 (6 bases). Germline CDR1 and CDR2: SGHDT and YYEEEE. V was pared by 2 bases and J by 7 bases, with 10 bases between. There are 13 residues in the CDR3. The CDR3 is CASSFGGWNEQFF. In nucleotides, the CDR3 is TGTGCCAGCAGCTTCGGGGGATGGAATGAGCAGTTCTTC. The full variable domain, completed using reference TRBV5-6 and TRBJ2-1, is DAGVTQSPTHLIKTRGQQVTLRCSPKSGHDTVSWYQQALGQGPQFIFQYYEEEERQRGNFPDRFSGHQFPNYSSELNVNALLLGDSALYLCASSFGGWNEQFFGPGTRLTVL.

The chain is built from TRBV19 and TRBJ1-1; 7 bases are shared with TRBD1. V gave up 1 base and J gave up 1 base; unmatched junction bases: 0. Germline V gene data show CDR1 as LNHDA and CDR2 as SQIVND (reference sequence). The CDR3 loop spans 14 amino acids. The CDR3 here is CASSIAGGNTEAFF. Here the CDR3 DNA reads TGTGCCAGTAGTATAGCAGGGGGGAACACTGAAGCTTTCTTT.

The genes are TRBV9 and TRBJ1-5, with D tentatively TRBD1 (5 bases). This CDR3 is 14 amino acids long. Trimming removed 4 bases at V and 6 bases at J, with 14 bases between. Germline V gives CDR1 SGDLS, CDR2 YYNGEE. CDR3 sequence: CASSREGEPQPQHF. DNA of the CDR3: TGTGCCAGCAGCCGGGAAGGGGAGCCTCAGCCCCAGCATTTT. The full variable domain, in which reference TRBV9 and TRBJ1-5 provide the parts outside the CDR3, is DSGVTQTPKHLITATGQRVTLRCSPRSGDLSVYWYQQSLDQGLQFLIQYYNGEERAKGNILERFSAQQFPDLHSELNLSSLELGDSALYFCASSREGEPQPQHFGDGTRLSIL.

The rearrangement links TRBV6-5 to TRBJ1-1; possible D gene TRBD1, 5 bases. The V end was cut by 5 bases, the J end by 6 bases, with 7 bases between. CDR3 length: 11 amino acids. Germline V gene sequence: CDR1 MNHEY, CDR2 SVGAGI. As DNA, the CDR3 is TGTGCCAGCAGTGAGGGACCTGAAGCTTTCTTT. Protein product: CASSEGPEAFF.